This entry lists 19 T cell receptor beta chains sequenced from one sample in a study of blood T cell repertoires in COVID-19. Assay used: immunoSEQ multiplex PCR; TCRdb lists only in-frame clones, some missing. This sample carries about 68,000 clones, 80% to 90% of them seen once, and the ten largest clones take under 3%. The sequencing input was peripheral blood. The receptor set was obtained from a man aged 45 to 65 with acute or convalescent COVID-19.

Here the CDR3 reads CASRRSGRAAHEQFF. CDR3 nucleotide sequence: TGTGCCAGCAGGCGTAGCGGGAGGGCCGCGCATGAGCAGTTCTTC. V is TRBV11-2 and J is TRBJ2-1; 11 bases align to TRBD2. V shed 6 bases, J shed 8 bases, and the junction held 9 bases outside the gene matches. The CDR3 extends over 15 amino acids. Germline lookup yields CDR1 SGHAT and CDR2 FQNNGV.

The CDR3 coding sequence is TGCGCCAGCAGCCCACACGGGTCCGGATCGAGGCAAGTTAACTATGGCTACACCTTC. It encodes CASSPHGSGSRQVNYGYTF. This chain uses TRBV5-1 with TRBJ1-2; no definite D call. CDR3 length equals 19 residues. Germline V CDR1 and CDR2: SGHRS, YFSETQ. With 4 bases removed from V and 1 base from J, the gap between germline ends came to 26 bases.

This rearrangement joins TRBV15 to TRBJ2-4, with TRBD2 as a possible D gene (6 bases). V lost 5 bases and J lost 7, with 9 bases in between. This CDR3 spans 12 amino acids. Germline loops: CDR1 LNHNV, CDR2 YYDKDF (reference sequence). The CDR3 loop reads CATSAEGNIQYF. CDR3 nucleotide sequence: TGTGCCACCAGCGCGGAGGGCAACATTCAGTACTTC.

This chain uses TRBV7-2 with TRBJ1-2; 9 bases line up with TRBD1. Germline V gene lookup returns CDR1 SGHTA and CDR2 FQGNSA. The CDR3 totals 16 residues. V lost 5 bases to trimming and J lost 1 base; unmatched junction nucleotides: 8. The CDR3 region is CASSLVPGQGNYGYTF. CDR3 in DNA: TGTGCCAGCAGCCTTGTCCCGGGACAGGGTAACTATGGCTACACCTTC.

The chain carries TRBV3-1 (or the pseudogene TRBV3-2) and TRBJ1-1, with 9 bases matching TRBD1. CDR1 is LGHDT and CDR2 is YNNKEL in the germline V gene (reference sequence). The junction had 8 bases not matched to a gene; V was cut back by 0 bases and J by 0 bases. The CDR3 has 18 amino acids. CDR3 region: CASSQDYRGPILNTEAFF. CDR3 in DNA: TGTGCCAGCAGCCAAGACTACAGGGGGCCGATTCTGAACACTGAAGCTTTCTTT.

The CDR3 nucleotides read TGTGCCAGTAGGGAGGGGCGAAGAAACTATGGCTACACCTTC. It specifies CASREGRRNYGYTF. The chain links TRBV19 to TRBJ1-2; D possibly corresponds to TRBD1 (5 bases). This CDR3 contains 14 residues. Trimming stripped 6 bases from V and 2 bases from J, with 13 bases between. From germline, CDR1 is LNHDA and CDR2 SQIVND (reference sequence).

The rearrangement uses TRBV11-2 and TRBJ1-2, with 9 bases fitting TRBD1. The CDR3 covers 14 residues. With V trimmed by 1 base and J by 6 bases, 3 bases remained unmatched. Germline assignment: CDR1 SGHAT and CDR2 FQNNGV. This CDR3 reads CASSLVGQGDGYTF. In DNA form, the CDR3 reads TGTGCCAGCAGCTTAGTGGGACAGGGTGATGGCTACACCTTC.

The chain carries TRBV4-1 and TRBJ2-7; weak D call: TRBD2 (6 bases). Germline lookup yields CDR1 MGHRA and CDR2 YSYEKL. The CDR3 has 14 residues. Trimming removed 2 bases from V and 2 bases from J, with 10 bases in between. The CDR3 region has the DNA TGCGCCAGCAGCCAACTGACTAGTACCTACGAGCAGTACTTC. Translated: CASSQLTSTYEQYF.

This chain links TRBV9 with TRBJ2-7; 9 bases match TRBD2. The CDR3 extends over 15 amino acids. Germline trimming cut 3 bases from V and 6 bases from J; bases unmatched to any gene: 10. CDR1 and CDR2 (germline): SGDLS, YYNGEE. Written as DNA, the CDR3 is TGTGCCAGCAGCGCCACTGAGGGACTAGCTTCCGAGCAGTACTTC. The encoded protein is CASSATEGLASEQYF.

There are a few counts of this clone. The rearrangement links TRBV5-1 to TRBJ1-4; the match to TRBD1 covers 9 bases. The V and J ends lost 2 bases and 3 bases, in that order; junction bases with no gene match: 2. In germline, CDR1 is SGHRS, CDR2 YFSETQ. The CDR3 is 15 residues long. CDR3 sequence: CASSFGQGSNEKLFF. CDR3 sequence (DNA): TGCGCCAGCAGCTTCGGACAGGGGTCTAATGAAAAACTGTTTTTT.

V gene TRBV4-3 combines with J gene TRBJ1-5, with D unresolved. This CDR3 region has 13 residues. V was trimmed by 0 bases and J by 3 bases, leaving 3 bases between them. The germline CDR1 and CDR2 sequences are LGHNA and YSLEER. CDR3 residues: CASSQDNNQPQHF. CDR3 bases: TGCGCCAGCAGCCAAGATAACAATCAGCCCCAGCATTTT.

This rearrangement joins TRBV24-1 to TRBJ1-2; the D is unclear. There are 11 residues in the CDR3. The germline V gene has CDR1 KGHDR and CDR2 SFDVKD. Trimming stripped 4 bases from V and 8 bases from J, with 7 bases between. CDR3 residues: CATSDLAGYTF. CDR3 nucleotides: TGTGCCACCAGTGACTTAGCGGGCTACACCTTC.

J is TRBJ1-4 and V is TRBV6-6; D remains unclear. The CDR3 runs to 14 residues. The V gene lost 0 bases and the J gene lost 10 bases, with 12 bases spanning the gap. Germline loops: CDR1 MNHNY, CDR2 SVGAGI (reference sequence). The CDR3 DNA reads TGTGCCAGCAGTTACTCGAACAGTGACGGAAAACTGTTTTTT. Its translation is CASSYSNSDGKLFF.

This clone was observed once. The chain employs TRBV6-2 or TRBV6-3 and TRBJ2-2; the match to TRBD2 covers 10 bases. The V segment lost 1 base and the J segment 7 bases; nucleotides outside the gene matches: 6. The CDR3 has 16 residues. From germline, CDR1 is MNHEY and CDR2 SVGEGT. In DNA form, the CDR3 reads TGTGCCAGCAGTTACTTAGCGGGAGGTCCAGGCGGGGAGCTGTTTTTT. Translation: CASSYLAGGPGGELFF.

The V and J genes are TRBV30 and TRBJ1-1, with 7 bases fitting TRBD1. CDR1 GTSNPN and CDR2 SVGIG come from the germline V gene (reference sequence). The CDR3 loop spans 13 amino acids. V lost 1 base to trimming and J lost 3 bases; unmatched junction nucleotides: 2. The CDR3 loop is CAWSGQGDTEAFF. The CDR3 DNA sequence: TGTGCCTGGAGTGGTCAGGGGGACACTGAAGCTTTCTTT. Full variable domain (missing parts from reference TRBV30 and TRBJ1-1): SQTIHQWPATLVQPVGSPLSLECTVEGTSNPNLYWYRQAAGRGLQLLFYSVGIGQISSEVPQNLSASRPQDRQFILSSKKLLLSDSGFYLCAWSGQGDTEAFFGQGTRLTVV.

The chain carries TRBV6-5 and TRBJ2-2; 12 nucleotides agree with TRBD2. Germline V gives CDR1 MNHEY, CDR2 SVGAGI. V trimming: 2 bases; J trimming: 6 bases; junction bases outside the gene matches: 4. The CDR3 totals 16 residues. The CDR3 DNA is TGTGCCAGCAGTTACGACCGACTAGCGGGAGCCGGGGAGCTGTTTTTT. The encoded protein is CASSYDRLAGAGELFF.

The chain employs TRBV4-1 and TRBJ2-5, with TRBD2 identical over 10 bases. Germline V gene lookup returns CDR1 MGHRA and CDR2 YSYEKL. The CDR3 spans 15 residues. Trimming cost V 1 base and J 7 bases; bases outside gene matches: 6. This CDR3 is CASSQASGSLGTQYF. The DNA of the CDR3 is TGCGCCAGCAGCCAAGCTAGCGGGAGCCTGGGGACCCAGTACTTC.

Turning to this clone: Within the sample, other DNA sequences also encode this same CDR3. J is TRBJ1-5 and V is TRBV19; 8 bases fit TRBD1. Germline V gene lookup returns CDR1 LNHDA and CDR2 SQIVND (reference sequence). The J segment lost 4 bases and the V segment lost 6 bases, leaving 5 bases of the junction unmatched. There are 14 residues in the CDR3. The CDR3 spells CASSGQGGNQPQHF. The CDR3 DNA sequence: TGTGCCAGTAGCGGACAGGGAGGGAATCAGCCCCAGCATTTT.

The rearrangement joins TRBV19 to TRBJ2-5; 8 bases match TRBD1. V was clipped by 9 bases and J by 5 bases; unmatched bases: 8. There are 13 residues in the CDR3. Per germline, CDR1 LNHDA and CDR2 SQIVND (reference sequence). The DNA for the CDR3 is TGTGCCAGCAATCAGGGGGCAGGGGAGACCCAGTACTTC. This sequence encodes CASNQGAGETQYF. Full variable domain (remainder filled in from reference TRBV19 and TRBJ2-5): DGGITQSPKYLFRKEGQNVTLSCEQNLNHDAMYWYRQDPGQGLRLIYYSQIVNDFQKGDIAEGYSVSREKKESFPLTVTSAQKNPTAFYLCASNQGAGETQYFGPGTRLLVL.